This T cell receptor (beta chain) was recorded in a study of OX40 agonist ivuxolimab in advanced cancers. As for the study in general: In this cohort, patients received ivuxolimab, an agonistic anti-OX40 (CD134) antibody. Hepatocellular carcinoma, melanoma, renal cell or head and neck cancer was diagnosed in the dose-escalation patients.

Broader study findings: In the 0.1 to 3.0 mg/kg range, CD4+ and CD8+ blood T cells had expanded clonally by week 6. No antigen was identified for the clonally expanded peripheral T cells.

Only in-frame clones appear in the TCRdb table, and some are missing; sequencing was by immunoSEQ multiplex PCR. The sample lists more than 80,000 clones, about 90% seen once, with 1.5% to 2% in the top ten. V lost 4 bases, J lost 0 bases, and 9 bases lay in between. Germline V CDR1 and CDR2: MNHNS, SASEGT. This CDR3 is built from 14 residues. Notes on this clone: The antigen remains undetermined.

The input for sequencing was CD4+ or CD8+ T cells sorted from blood, taken in a trial of the OX40 agonist ivuxolimab. The chain combines TRBV6-1 with TRBJ1-2; D is perhaps TRBD1 (5 bases). The receptor was isolated from an adult with an advanced solid tumor such as melanoma, head and neck, liver or kidney cancer. CDR3 amino acids: CASSAMTANYGYTF. CDR3 DNA sequence: TGTGCCAGCAGTGCAATGACAGCTAACTATGGCTACACCTTC.